This T cell receptor (beta chain) was captured by sequencing in a study of identical twins (dated by TCRdb to about 2016). With regard to the full study: To test whether fetal clonotypes persist, this study deep-sequenced TCR alpha and beta repertoires from monozygotic twins, from unrelated adults of various ages, and from cord blood. To rule out contamination, the twin experiments were replicated at different times with different library preparation protocols. Summary of the overall study and its limitations: Abundant cord blood beta clonotypes had fewer insertions, young adult naive repertoires showed a similar but weaker trend, and memory repertoires showed no such trend. In monozygotic twins, recombination models systematically underestimated out-of-frame TCR alpha sharing, but the models matched the sharing seen between unrelated individuals. Compared with coincidental sharing between unrelated individuals, out-of-frame TCR alpha sequences shared between twins showed an excess of sequences with low generation probability. Zero-insertion analyses could be partly confounded by invariant T cells such as MAIT and iNKT, though diverse VJ usage argued against such confounding for most clonotypes. Excess twin sharing in beta out-of-frame sequences was weaker because fewer shared sequences lowered the signal-to-noise ratio. Because the same donors could not be followed over many years, the conclusions relied on cross-sectional statistical analysis.

To prepare the library, 5' RACE was applied. The sequencer was an Illumina HiSeq 2000. A universal primer binding site was added through template switching, and the final cDNA carried a unique molecular identifier so that TCR cDNA molecules could be counted accurately. Specific primers in the conserved constant-segment region were used to synthesize first-strand cDNA for TCR alpha and beta chains. Each cDNA library was double barcoded, with a SMART-Mk sample barcode plus Illumina barcodes, to control for contamination. TruSeq adapter sequences, together with Illumina sample barcodes, were added in two successive PCR steps. TCR alpha and beta cDNA libraries were sequenced on the Illumina HiSeq platform with custom primers. As for how the authors treated the data: MiGEC processed the raw reads to extract unique molecular identifiers, while MiXCR was used to determine the CDR3 positions. For each individual, recombination models were inferred using an EM algorithm with the repgenHMM and IGoR tools. Shared clonotypes were analyzed with the tcR package in R, and sharing was normalized by the product of cloneset sizes. To study raw recombination without the effects of thymic and clonal selection, out-of-frame nonproductive sequences were analyzed. Using fastp trimming at Q25 and MiXCR clonotype assembly, TCRdb reanalyzed the public sequencing data and kept in-frame beta chains. All rows with the same CDR3 protein become a single entry with the most common DNA and genes. These V and J calls are TCRdb output, not the study's own analysis. The sample has some 900,000 distinct CDR3 sequences on record, 9% to 15% of them singletons. Together, the top ten hold 1.5% to 2% of the sample.

There are a few counts of this clonotype. Its antigen is not yet known. No base qualities exist here, and no much larger clone lies one base off it. All donors were healthy Caucasians. The twin cohort comprised three pairs of female monozygotic twins, all aged roughly 18 to 29 years. The RNA used for TCR libraries was isolated from peripheral blood mononuclear cells. The data also belong to a second study, concerning yellow fever vaccine responses in identical twins. According to the second study: The T cell response to vaccination in identical twins was reported by the authors to appear partly convergent and partly personalized. Focusing on identical twins, the study followed the T cell clones that responded to the vaccine, and did so with precision.

The origin of this receptor is a woman in her late teens or twenties in good health. The specimen was PBMCs.

The CDR3: CASSLSKLGQGQETQYF. The DNA sequence follows: TGTGCCAGCAGCTTATCAAAATTGGGACAGGGCCAAGAGACCCAGTACTTC. The chain is encoded by TRBV11-3 joined to TRBJ2-5; 9 nucleotides in the junction match TRBD1. The germline V end is reduced by 2 bases and the J end by 1 base; junction bases left unmatched: 8. CDR1 SGHNT and CDR2 YENEEA are derived from the germline V gene. Inclusive of the bounding cysteine and phenylalanine, the CDR3 is 17 residues long. Only the CDR3 DNA stays, 51 bases, in frame from base 1.